This T cell receptor beta chain was documented in a study of OX40 agonist ivuxolimab in advanced cancers. This clone is judged medium-sized. Only in-frame clones appear in the TCRdb table, and some are missing; sequencing was by immunoSEQ multiplex PCR. This sample has 45,000 to 65,000 clones; 80% to 90% occur once, and the top ten carry nearly 0.7%. This receptor was identified in an adult with an advanced solid tumor such as melanoma, head and neck, liver or kidney cancer. Sequences were derived from CD4+ or CD8+ T cells sorted from blood, sampled in a trial of the OX40 agonist ivuxolimab.

CDR3 region: CASSTGTGNYEQYF. The CDR3 coding sequence is TGTGCCAGCAGCACCGGGACAGGGAACTACGAGCAGTACTTC. This sequence joins TRBV5-4 and TRBJ2-7; 9 bases are a match to TRBD1. J gave up 3 bases and V 4 bases, and 5 bases lay outside the gene matches. CDR1 is SGHNT, CDR2 YYREEE, per germline (reference sequence). The length of the CDR3 is 14 residues.